This T cell receptor beta chain comes out of a study of cytomegalovirus exposure and HLA in healthy donors. Comments on this clone: The antigen is undetermined.

In the PCR, 60 Vbeta and 13 Jbeta primers were used. Some clones are missing from TCRdb's copy, which holds only in-frame ones; the method was immunoSEQ multiplex PCR. The sample's table shows roughly 120,000 clones. Germline V lookup: CDR1 GTSNPN, CDR2 SVGIG (reference sequence). This CDR3 has 13 residues. The V end lost 4 bases, the J end lost 2 bases, and 9 bases lay between the germline ends. Regarding the study as a whole: Later analysis showed most CMV-associated TCR beta chains appearing HLA-restricted. A later analysis associated about 18,000 TCR beta sequences with HLA alleles at a 0.05 false discovery rate.

The donors, nominally healthy at sampling, likely had unrecorded immune exposures. Sequencing was done on a sample of PBMCs. The source is a man aged 25-45 years in good health and CMV-seronegative. V and J are TRBV30 and TRBJ2-1, with a possible D match to TRBD2 (5 bases). The CDR3 region has the DNA TGTGCCTGGATCGGGGTGCCCTACAATGAGCAGTTCTTC. It is translated as CAWIGVPYNEQFF.